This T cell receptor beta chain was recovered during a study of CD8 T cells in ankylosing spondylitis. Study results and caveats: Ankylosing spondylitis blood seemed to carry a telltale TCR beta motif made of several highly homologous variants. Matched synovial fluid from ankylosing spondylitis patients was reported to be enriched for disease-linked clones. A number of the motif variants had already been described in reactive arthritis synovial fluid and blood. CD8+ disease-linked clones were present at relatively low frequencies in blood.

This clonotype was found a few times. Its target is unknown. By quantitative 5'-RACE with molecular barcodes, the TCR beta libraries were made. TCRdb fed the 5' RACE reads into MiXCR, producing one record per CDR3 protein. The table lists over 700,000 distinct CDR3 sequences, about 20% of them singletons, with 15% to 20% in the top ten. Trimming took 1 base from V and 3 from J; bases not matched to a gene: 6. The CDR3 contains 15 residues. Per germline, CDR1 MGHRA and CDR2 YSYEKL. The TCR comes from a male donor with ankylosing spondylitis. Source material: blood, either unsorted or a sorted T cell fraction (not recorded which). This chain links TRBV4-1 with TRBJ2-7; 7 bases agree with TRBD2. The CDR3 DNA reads TGCGCCAGCAGCCAAGGTCCAGCGGGGATCTACGAGCAGTACTTC. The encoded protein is CASSQGPAGIYEQYF.